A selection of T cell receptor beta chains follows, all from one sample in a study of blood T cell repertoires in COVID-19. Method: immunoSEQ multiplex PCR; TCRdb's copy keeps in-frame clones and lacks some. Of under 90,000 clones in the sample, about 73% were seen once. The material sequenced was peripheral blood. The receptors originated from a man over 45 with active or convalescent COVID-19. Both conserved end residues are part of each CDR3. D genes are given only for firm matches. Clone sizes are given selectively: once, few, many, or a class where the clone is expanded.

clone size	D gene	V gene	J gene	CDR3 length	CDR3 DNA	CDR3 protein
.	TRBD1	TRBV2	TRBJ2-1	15	TGTGCCAGCAGTGTCGGGGACAGGGAATACAATGAGCAGTTCTTC	CASSVGDREYNEQFF
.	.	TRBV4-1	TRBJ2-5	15	TGCGCCAGCGGGCTTTCCGGGACTCGGTGGGAGACCCAGTACTTC	CASGLSGTRWETQYF
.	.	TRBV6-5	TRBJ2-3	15	TGTGCCAGCAAGTTTAAGGGGCCACGCACAGATACGCAGTATTTT	CASKFKGPRTDTQYF
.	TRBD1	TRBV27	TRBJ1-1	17	TGTGCCAGCAGTTCTCGGGGACAGTTCGACTTGAACACTGAAGCTTTCTTT	CASSSRGQFDLNTEAFF
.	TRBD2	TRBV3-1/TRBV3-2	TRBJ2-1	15	TGTGCCAGCAGCCAACTAGCGGGCTCCTACAATGAGCAGTTCTTC	CASSQLAGSYNEQFF
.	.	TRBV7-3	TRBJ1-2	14	TGTGCCAGCAGCCCTGGAGGACAGAGCTATGGCTACACCTTC	CASSPGGQSYGYTF
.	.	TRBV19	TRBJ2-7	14	TGTGCCAGTAGTATTCAGGGCACGTCCAACGAGCAGTACTTC	CASSIQGTSNEQYF
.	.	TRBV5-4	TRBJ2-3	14	TGTGCCAGCAGCATTCAAATCGGGAACGAGGGGCAGTATTTT	CASSIQIGNEGQYF
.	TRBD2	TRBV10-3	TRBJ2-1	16	TGTGCCATCAGTGGACAGCGGGGGGCCTCCTACAATGAGCAGTTCTTC	CAISGQRGASYNEQFF
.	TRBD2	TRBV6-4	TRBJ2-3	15	TGTGCCAGCAGTGACTCGACTAGCGGGGGGGATACGCAGTATTTT	CASSDSTSGGDTQYF
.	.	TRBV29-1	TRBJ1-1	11	TGCAGCGTTGTAAGGCGGAATGAAGCTTTCTTT	CSVVRRNEAFF
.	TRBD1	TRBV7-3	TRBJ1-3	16	TGTGCCAGCAGCATGACAGGGACTGGGTCTGGAAACACCATATATTTT	CASSMTGTGSGNTIYF
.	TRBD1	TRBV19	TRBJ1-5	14	TGTGCCAGTAGTATTTTGGGGGGACAGCAGCCCCAGCATTTT	CASSILGGQQPQHF
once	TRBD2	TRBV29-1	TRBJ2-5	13	TGCAGCGTCTTTAGCGGGGGGCAAGAGACCCAGTACTTC	CSVFSGGQETQYF
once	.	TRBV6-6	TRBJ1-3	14	TGTGCCAGCAGCGGCGGAACCTCTGGAAACACCATATATTTT	CASSGGTSGNTIYF
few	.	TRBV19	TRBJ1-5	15	TGTGCCAGTAAGTTGGACAGCAATAGCAATCAGCCCCAGCATTTT	CASKLDSNSNQPQHF
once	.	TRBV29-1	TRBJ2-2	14	TGCGCCGCCTTGGGGGCGTTGGTCGACGGGGAGCTGTTTTTT	CAALGALVDGELFF
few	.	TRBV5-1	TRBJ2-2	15	TGCGCCAGCAGCTTGTTCGTAGCAAACACCGGGGAGCTGTTTTTT	CASSLFVANTGELFF
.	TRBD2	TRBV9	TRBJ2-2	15	TGTGCCAGCAGGACTAGCGGGGGCCCTTCCGGGGAGCTGTTTTTT	CASRTSGGPSGELFF
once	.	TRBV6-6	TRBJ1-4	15	TGTGCCAGCCGGGGGAACCCAAGAGAGGATGAAAAACTGTTTTTT	CASRGNPREDEKLFF
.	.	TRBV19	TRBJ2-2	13	TGTGCCAGTAGTATAGGGGAGGTCGGGGAGCTGTTTTTT	CASSIGEVGELFF
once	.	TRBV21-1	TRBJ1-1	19	TGTGCCAGCAGCAAGATGAGTGAGGGAGGGGTCCTCCTGAACACTGAAGCTTTCTTT	CASSKMSEGGVLLNTEAFF
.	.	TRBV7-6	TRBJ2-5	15	TGTGCCAGCAGCTTAGTGTCAGGGGTTCAAGAGACCCAGTACTTC	CASSLVSGVQETQYF
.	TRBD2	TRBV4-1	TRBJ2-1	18	TGCGCCAGCAGCCAACCACGACTAGCGGGGGGCAACTACAATGAGCAGTTCTTC	CASSQPRLAGGNYNEQFF
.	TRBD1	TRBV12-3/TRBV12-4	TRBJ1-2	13	TGTGCCAGCAGTCAAGACAGGGGTTATGGCTACACCTTC	CASSQDRGYGYTF
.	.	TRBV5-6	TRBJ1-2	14	TGTGCCAGCAGCATCACCGGACAGAACTATGGCTACACCTTC	CASSITGQNYGYTF
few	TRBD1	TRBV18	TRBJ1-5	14	TGTGCCAGCTCACGGGGACAGGGCAATCAGCCCCAGCATTTT	CASSRGQGNQPQHF
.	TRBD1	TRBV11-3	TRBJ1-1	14	TGTGCCAGCAGCGAAGGGACAGGGAACACTGAAGCTTTCTTT	CASSEGTGNTEAFF
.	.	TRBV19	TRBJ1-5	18	TGTGCCAGTAGTACCGGACCCTCCAGGGCGTATAGCAATCAGCCCCAGCATTTT	CASSTGPSRAYSNQPQHF
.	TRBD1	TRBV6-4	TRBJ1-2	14	TGTGCCAGAAACCTCGGCAGGGGGCGGGATGGCTACACCTTC	CARNLGRGRDGYTF
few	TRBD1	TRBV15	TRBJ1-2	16	TGTGCCACCAGCCCTCTCGACAGGGGCGCCCACTATGGCTACACCTTC	CATSPLDRGAHYGYTF
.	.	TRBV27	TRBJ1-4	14	TGTGCCAGCAGTTTAAGGGGGTCTAATGAAAAACTGTTTTTT	CASSLRGSNEKLFF
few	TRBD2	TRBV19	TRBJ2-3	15	TGTGCCAGTAGACCCGGCGGGGGGGGCACAGATACGCAGTATTTT	CASRPGGGGTDTQYF